This is a list of T cell receptor beta chains from one sample in a study of blood T cell repertoires in COVID-19. Profiled with immunoSEQ multiplex PCR; TCRdb holds only in-frame clones, not every one. The sample records more than 200,000 clones, 80% to 90% being singletons. Source material: peripheral blood. These receptors all stem from a man aged 25-45 years with active or convalescent COVID-19. CDR3s include the opening cysteine and the closing phenylalanine or tryptophan. D genes are given only for firm matches. Size values are once, few and many counts, or a class for expanded clones, and some rows have none.

d_gene	len	v_gene	abundance	j_gene	CDR3aa	CDR3nt
-	13	TRBV6-2/TRBV6-3	-	TRBJ1-1	CASSRDKNTEAFF	TGTGCCAGCAGTAGGGACAAGAACACTGAAGCTTTCTTT
TRBD2	19	TRBV6-7	-	TRBJ2-1	CASRSGLAGGPPRGNEQFF	TGTGCCAGCAGAAGTGGACTAGCGGGGGGTCCCCCCAGGGGTAATGAGCAGTTCTTC
-	14	TRBV7-8	-	TRBJ1-2	CASSLVGGMWGYTF	TGTGCCAGCAGCTTAGTAGGAGGAATGTGGGGCTACACCTTC
-	13	TRBV7-2	-	TRBJ1-5	CASSLGQMQPQHF	TGTGCCAGCAGCTTAGGACAGATGCAGCCCCAGCATTTT
-	14	TRBV5-4	many	TRBJ1-1	CASSLQSVNTEAFF	TGTGCCAGCAGCTTGCAGTCAGTGAACACTGAAGCTTTCTTT
TRBD1	12	TRBV13	-	TRBJ2-7	CASSFGTGEQYF	TGTGCCAGCAGCTTTGGAACAGGGGAACAGTACTTC
-	13	TRBV12-3/TRBV12-4	-	TRBJ1-1	CASRAGMNTEAFF	TGTGCCAGCAGGGCTGGCATGAACACTGAAGCTTTCTTT
-	12	TRBV7-8	-	TRBJ1-1	CASSLRGTEAFF	TGTGCCAGCAGCCTTAGGGGCACTGAAGCTTTCTTT
-	15	TRBV27	-	TRBJ1-1	CASTPLLGMNTEAFF	TGTGCCAGCACACCCCTTTTGGGCATGAACACTGAAGCTTTCTTT
-	15	TRBV3-1/TRBV3-2	-	TRBJ2-1	CASSQDGGTYNEQFF	TGTGCCAGCAGCCAAGATGGAGGAACCTACAATGAGCAGTTCTTC
-	11	TRBV29-1	-	TRBJ2-5	CSVLLDGTQYF	TGCAGCGTTCTACTTGATGGGACCCAGTACTTC
TRBD1	13	TRBV9	-	TRBJ1-6	CASRRTGSSPLHF	TGTGCCAGCAGAAGGACAGGGAGTTCACCCCTCCACTTT
TRBD1	16	TRBV15	-	TRBJ2-7	CATSRTGGTGPYEQYF	TGTGCCACCAGCAGGACCGGCGGGACAGGGCCGTACGAGCAGTACTTC
-	14	TRBV5-4	-	TRBJ2-4	CARVASAGRNIQYF	TGTGCCAGAGTGGCCTCTGCAGGGCGAAACATTCAGTACTTC
-	14	TRBV5-4	-	TRBJ1-3	CASSLQGAGNTIYF	TGTGCCAGCAGCTTGCAGGGTGCTGGAAACACCATATATTTT
TRBD2	16	TRBV19	few	TRBJ2-1	CASSIQLAGGRNEQFF	TGTGCCAGTAGTATTCAACTAGCGGGGGGGCGGAATGAGCAGTTCTTC
-	15	TRBV19	-	TRBJ1-3	CASSTPSAGANTIYF	TGTGCCAGTAGTACCCCGTCGGCGGGGGCAAACACCATATATTTT
-	15	TRBV19	once	TRBJ1-5	CASSIGQASGQPQHF	TGTGCCAGTAGTATAGGACAGGCCTCTGGTCAGCCCCAGCATTTT
TRBD2	17	TRBV6-2/TRBV6-3	-	TRBJ2-3	CASSGWTSGGRTDTQYF	TGTGCCAGCAGTGGGTGGACTAGCGGGGGACGGACAGATACGCAGTATTTT
TRBD1	15	TRBV29-1	-	TRBJ2-7	CSVEGVEGANYEQYF	TGCAGCGTTGAAGGGGTTGAGGGGGCGAACTACGAGCAGTACTTC
TRBD1	15	TRBV11-2	-	TRBJ2-3	CASSLGQGGTDTQYF	TGTGCCAGCAGCTTAGGACAGGGGGGCACAGATACGCAGTATTTT
-	13	TRBV11-2	-	TRBJ1-1	CASSLDRVSEAFF	TGTGCCAGCAGCTTAGACAGGGTCTCTGAAGCTTTCTTT
-	13	TRBV30	-	TRBJ1-5	CAWSVGGNQPQHF	TGTGCCTGGAGTGTCGGGGGAAATCAGCCCCAGCATTTT
-	14	TRBV2	once	TRBJ2-1	CASSRSSSYNEQFF	TGTGCCAGCAGTCGGAGTAGCTCCTACAATGAGCAGTTCTTC
TRBD2	14	TRBV19	-	TRBJ2-5	CASIGGGAGETQYF	TGTGCCAGTATCGGCGGGGGGGCGGGGGAGACCCAGTACTTC
TRBD2	15	TRBV5-1	-	TRBJ2-1	CASSLSGGADNEQFF	TGCGCCAGCAGCTTGTCCGGGGGGGCCGACAATGAGCAGTTCTTC
TRBD1	15	TRBV4-3	once	TRBJ1-1	CASSHVGTANTEAFF	TGCGCCAGCAGCCACGTCGGGACAGCGAACACTGAAGCTTTCTTT
-	16	TRBV9	-	TRBJ2-3	CASSGPSWGHQDTQYF	TGTGCCAGCAGCGGCCCTAGTTGGGGGCACCAAGATACGCAGTATTTT
TRBD2	16	TRBV7-2	few	TRBJ2-7	CASSLGSGGATNEQYF	TGTGCCAGCAGCTTAGGAAGCGGGGGGGCCACGAACGAGCAGTACTTC
TRBD2	17	TRBV13	-	TRBJ2-3	CASSLGGTSGLQDTQYF	TGTGCCAGCAGCTTAGGGGGGACTAGCGGGTTACAAGATACGCAGTATTTT
-	17	TRBV5-6	once	TRBJ1-3	CASSPATEGLSGNTIYF	TGTGCCAGCAGCCCAGCGACTGAAGGCCTCTCTGGAAACACCATATATTTT
-	12	TRBV6-5	-	TRBJ1-1	CASSYSEGSAFF	TGTGCCAGCAGTTACTCAGAGGGATCAGCTTTCTTT
-	13	TRBV5-1	few	TRBJ2-1	CASSFYSLNEQFF	TGCGCCAGCAGCTTCTACAGCCTCAATGAGCAGTTCTTC
-	16	TRBV13	few	TRBJ1-1	CASSLWGQAKGTEAFF	TGTGCCAGCAGCTTATGGGGGCAGGCGAAGGGCACTGAAGCTTTCTTT
-	13	TRBV5-4	-	TRBJ1-1	CASSLDRDGEAFF	TGTGCCAGCAGCTTGGACAGGGATGGTGAAGCTTTCTTT
TRBD1	15	TRBV3-1/TRBV3-2	-	TRBJ1-5	CASRPDRAGNQPQHF	TGTGCCAGCAGACCCGACAGGGCTGGCAATCAGCCCCAGCATTTT
TRBD1	16	TRBV5-6	-	TRBJ2-7	CASSSPWETGTYEQYF	TGTGCCAGCAGCTCACCTTGGGAGACAGGGACCTACGAGCAGTACTTC
TRBD2	15	TRBV9	-	TRBJ2-7	CASSVGSGASYEQYF	TGTGCCAGCAGCGTAGGGAGCGGGGCCTCCTACGAGCAGTACTTC
TRBD2	16	TRBV15	-	TRBJ2-5	CATSMGLAGGQETQYF	TGTGCCACCAGCATGGGACTAGCGGGGGGGCAAGAGACCCAGTACTTC
-	11	TRBV4-2	once	TRBJ2-7	CASRGAYEQYF	TGTGCCAGCCGCGGAGCCTACGAGCAGTACTTC
-	16	TRBV27	-	TRBJ2-3	CASSLQPGWKADTQYF	TGTGCCAGCAGTTTACAACCAGGGTGGAAGGCAGATACGCAGTATTTT
TRBD2	14	TRBV15	-	TRBJ2-3	CATRPGLETDTQYF	TGTGCCACCAGGCCGGGACTAGAGACAGATACGCAGTATTTT
-	14	TRBV4-2	-	TRBJ1-5	CASSQVLSNQPQHF	TGTGCCAGCAGCCAAGTATTGAGCAATCAGCCCCAGCATTTT
TRBD2	15	TRBV10-1	-	TRBJ2-4	CASSPSGGTKNIQYF	TGCGCCAGCAGCCCCAGCGGGGGGACCAAAAACATTCAGTACTTC
-	14	TRBV20-1	once	TRBJ1-4	CSASIGRQNEKLFF	TGCAGTGCTAGTATAGGCAGACAGAATGAAAAACTGTTTTTT
TRBD1	14	TRBV4-2	-	TRBJ2-3	CASSRTGEADTQYF	TGTGCCAGCAGCCGGACAGGGGAGGCAGATACGCAGTATTTT
TRBD1	17	TRBV11-2	-	TRBJ1-4	CASSLGTGGQTNEKLFF	TGTGCCAGCAGCTTAGGGACAGGGGGCCAGACTAATGAAAAACTGTTTTTT
TRBD1	15	TRBV4-3	once	TRBJ1-6	CASSQLTGADSPLHF	TGCGCCAGCAGCCAACTTACAGGGGCCGATTCACCCCTCCACTTT
-	12	TRBV24-1	-	TRBJ2-1	CATSPGGAEQFF	TGTGCCACCTCCCCGGGGGGCGCTGAGCAGTTCTTC
-	15	TRBV3-1/TRBV3-2	-	TRBJ2-3	CASSQGLRFTDTQYF	TGTGCCAGCAGCCAAGGACTTCGATTCACAGATACGCAGTATTTT
-	14	TRBV2	-	TRBJ1-1	CASREYQRSTEAFF	TGTGCCAGCAGGGAATACCAGCGATCCACTGAAGCTTTCTTT
-	13	TRBV7-9	-	TRBJ2-7	CASSLPGSYEQYF	TGTGCCAGCAGCTTACCGGGATCCTACGAGCAGTACTTC
-	11	TRBV6-5	-	TRBJ2-5	CASIQRETQYF	TGTGCCAGCATCCAACGGGAGACCCAGTACTTC
-	17	TRBV27	-	TRBJ1-6	CASSERYSSSYNSPLHF	TGTGCCAGCAGCGAGAGGTATTCGAGCTCCTATAATTCACCCCTCCACTTT
TRBD2	16	TRBV4-1	-	TRBJ2-7	CASSQEVAGDSYEQYF	TGCGCCAGCAGCCAAGAGGTAGCGGGGGACTCCTACGAGCAGTACTTC